The following is a T cell receptor beta chain sequence with its context. Sequencing used immunoSEQ multiplex PCR; TCRdb keeps in-frame clones, though not all of them. The sample consists of about 110,000 clones, about 90% of them appearing once. The record originates from a study of T cell changes during pregnancy in multiple sclerosis. This CDR3 is 14 amino acids long. V was shortened by 0 bases and J by 8 bases, with 14 bases between the two germline ends. From germline, CDR1 is SGHDT and CDR2 YYEEEE. This clonotype was obtained from a female donor with multiple sclerosis, enrolled in a pregnancy study. The chain has TRBV5-6 and TRBJ1-2; no definite D call. The sequencing used peripheral blood, collected after pregnancy. CDR3 in DNA: TGTGCCAGCAGCTTGGTTGGGCCGAACTCCGGCTACACCTTC. Amino acids: CASSLVGPNSGYTF.